A selection of T cell receptor beta chains follows, all from one sample in a study of T cell responses to AZD1222 COVID-19 vaccine. Libraries were prepared by immunoSEQ multiplex PCR; TCRdb keeps only in-frame clonotypes and omits some of them. The data contain about 130,000 clones, approximately 86% of them singletons. Sequences were derived from peripheral blood, sampled on day 0 of AZD1222 vaccination. These receptors all stem from an adult in good health. CDR3s include the opening cysteine and the closing phenylalanine or tryptophan. The D gene is left open where the match is weak. The size of a clone is reported for some rows only, either as once, few or many, or as a class for expanded clones.

j_call: TRBJ2-7
v_call: TRBV6-4
d_call: TRBD2
clone_size: .
cdr3_aa: CANIGLAGAQDSYEQYF
cdr3_nt: TGTGCCAACATTGGACTAGCGGGGGCCCAGGATTCCTACGAGCAGTACTTC

j_call: TRBJ1-4
v_call: TRBV4-1
d_call: .
clone_size: .
cdr3_aa: CASSQRVATTNEKLFF
cdr3_nt: TGCGCCAGCAGCCAAAGGGTAGCAACCACTAATGAAAAACTGTTTTTT

j_call: TRBJ1-2
v_call: TRBV2
d_call: TRBD1
clone_size: .
cdr3_aa: CASSEAGDRASGYTF
cdr3_nt: TGTGCCAGCAGTGAAGCAGGGGACAGGGCCAGCGGCTACACCTTC

j_call: TRBJ2-5
v_call: TRBV24-1
d_call: .
clone_size: .
cdr3_aa: CATSERTAQETQYF
cdr3_nt: TGTGCCACCAGTGAGAGGACAGCCCAAGAGACCCAGTACTTC

j_call: TRBJ1-4
v_call: TRBV6-5
d_call: .
clone_size: once
cdr3_aa: CASRSSISTNEKLFF
cdr3_nt: TGTGCCAGCAGGTCGTCCATATCAACTAATGAAAAACTGTTTTTT

j_call: TRBJ2-7
v_call: TRBV7-9
d_call: TRBD1
clone_size: few
cdr3_aa: CASSQGQDYSYEQYF
cdr3_nt: TGTGCCAGCAGCCAGGGACAGGACTACTCCTACGAGCAGTACTTC

j_call: TRBJ2-3
v_call: TRBV2
d_call: .
clone_size: .
cdr3_aa: CASSEGGAVRDTQYF
cdr3_nt: TGTGCCAGCAGTGAAGGGGGCGCTGTAAGAGATACGCAGTATTTT

j_call: TRBJ1-1
v_call: TRBV11-2
d_call: .
clone_size: .
cdr3_aa: CASSSRLGGAEAFF
cdr3_nt: TGTGCCAGCAGCTCTCGACTGGGAGGCGCTGAAGCTTTCTTT

j_call: TRBJ1-3
v_call: TRBV19
d_call: .
clone_size: .
cdr3_aa: CASSIDRQRNTIYF
cdr3_nt: TGTGCCAGTAGTATCGACCGCCAGCGAAACACCATATATTTT

j_call: TRBJ2-7
v_call: TRBV7-9
d_call: TRBD2
clone_size: .
cdr3_aa: CASSPGLAGDEQYF
cdr3_nt: TGTGCCAGCAGCCCCGGACTAGCGGGGGACGAGCAGTACTTC

j_call: TRBJ1-2
v_call: TRBV11-1
d_call: TRBD1
clone_size: .
cdr3_aa: CASSTGTGAIYGYTF
cdr3_nt: TGTGCCAGCAGCACCGGGACAGGTGCAATCTATGGCTACACCTTC

j_call: TRBJ2-3
v_call: TRBV9
d_call: TRBD2
clone_size: .
cdr3_aa: CASSVGWLAGSTDTQYF
cdr3_nt: TGTGCCAGCAGCGTAGGGTGGCTAGCGGGGAGCACAGATACGCAGTATTTT

j_call: TRBJ1-5
v_call: TRBV7-9
d_call: .
clone_size: .
cdr3_aa: CASSFEAGAGSISNQPQHF
cdr3_nt: TGTGCCAGCAGCTTCGAGGCCGGGGCAGGGTCAATTAGCAATCAGCCCCAGCATTTT

j_call: TRBJ2-7
v_call: TRBV19
d_call: TRBD2
clone_size: .
cdr3_aa: CASSIGLAGSEQYF
cdr3_nt: TGTGCCAGTAGTATAGGTCTAGCGGGGAGCGAGCAGTACTTC

j_call: TRBJ1-3
v_call: TRBV4-3
d_call: .
clone_size: few
cdr3_aa: CASSQEPVSGNTIYF
cdr3_nt: TGCGCCAGCAGCCAAGAACCCGTTTCTGGAAACACCATATATTTT